The clone carrying this T cell receptor (beta chain) is categorized as medium-sized. Attached unique molecular identifiers marked individual cDNA molecules. Each CDR3 protein gets one entry after TCRdb re-called the 5' RACE reads with MiXCR. The table has about 58,000 distinct CDR3 sequences, over 9.5% seen once. This sample is part of a study of early T cells in non-severe SARS-CoV-2 infection. Per the germline V gene, CDR1 is SGHVS and CDR2 is FQNEAQ. The CDR3 has 15 amino acids. The V end lost 0 bases, the J end lost 7 bases, and 15 bases lay between the germline ends. The sample comprised whole blood. The chain couples TRBV7-8 to TRBJ2-5, with D hard to call. The receptor was derived from an adult who was a healthcare worker with PCR-confirmed SARS-CoV-2 infection or an uninfected control (not recorded which). CDR3 in DNA: TGTGCCAGCAGCTTAGCTTCGACCGCAATGGGGACCCAGTACTTC. The encoded protein is CASSLASTAMGTQYF.